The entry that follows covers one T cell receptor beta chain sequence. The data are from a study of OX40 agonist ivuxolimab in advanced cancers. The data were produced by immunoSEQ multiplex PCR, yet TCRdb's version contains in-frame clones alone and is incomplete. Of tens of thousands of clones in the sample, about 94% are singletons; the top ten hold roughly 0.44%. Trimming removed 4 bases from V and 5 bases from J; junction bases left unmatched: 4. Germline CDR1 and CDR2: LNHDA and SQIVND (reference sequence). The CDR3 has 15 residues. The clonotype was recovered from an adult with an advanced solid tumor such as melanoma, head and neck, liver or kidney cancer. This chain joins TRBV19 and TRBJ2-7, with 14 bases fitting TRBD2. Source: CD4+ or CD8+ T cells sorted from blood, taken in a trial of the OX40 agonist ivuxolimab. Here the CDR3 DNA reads TGTGCCAGTAGTAGTGGGACTAGCGGGAGCAACGAGCAGTACTTC. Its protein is CASSSGTSGSNEQYF. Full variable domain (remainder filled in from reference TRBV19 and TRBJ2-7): DGGITQSPKYLFRKEGQNVTLSCEQNLNHDAMYWYRQDPGQGLRLIYYSQIVNDFQKGDIAEGYSVSREKKESFPLTVTSAQKNPTAFYLCASSSGTSGSNEQYFGPGTRLTVT.